The entry below gives a single T cell receptor beta chain sequence along with its context. Its antigen remains unidentified. Specimens obtained from alopecia areata patients comprised lesional scalp punch biopsies and peripheral blood. Cell sorting was applied to PBMCs, and CD4+ and CD8+ T cells were collected. cDNA prepared by RNA extraction and subsequent reverse transcription served as the template for sequencing. Generated by immunoSEQ multiplex PCR, the TCRdb table keeps only in-frame clones and is missing some. The sample carries hundreds of thousands of clones, about 53% recorded once. These data originate in a study of CD8+ T cells in alopecia areata. The wider study: Oral tofacitinib (5 to 10 mg twice daily) was administered to treated patients.

The germline V gene encodes CDR1 MNHEY and CDR2 SMNVEV (reference sequence). The CDR3 consists of 14 residues. Trimming cost V 7 bases and J 7 bases; bases outside gene matches: 9. Study results and caveats: Compared with normal scalp, lesional scalp had higher clonality and more expanded CD8+ clones.

This TCR came from a human donor with alopecia areata. The V call is TRBV27, the J call TRBJ2-3, with 9 bases fitting TRBD1. The specimen was CD4+ T cells sorted from blood, collected at week 0. The CDR3 protein is CASTFNRGQNTQYF. CDR3 sequence (DNA): TGTGCCAGCACTTTCAACAGGGGGCAAAATACGCAGTATTTT.